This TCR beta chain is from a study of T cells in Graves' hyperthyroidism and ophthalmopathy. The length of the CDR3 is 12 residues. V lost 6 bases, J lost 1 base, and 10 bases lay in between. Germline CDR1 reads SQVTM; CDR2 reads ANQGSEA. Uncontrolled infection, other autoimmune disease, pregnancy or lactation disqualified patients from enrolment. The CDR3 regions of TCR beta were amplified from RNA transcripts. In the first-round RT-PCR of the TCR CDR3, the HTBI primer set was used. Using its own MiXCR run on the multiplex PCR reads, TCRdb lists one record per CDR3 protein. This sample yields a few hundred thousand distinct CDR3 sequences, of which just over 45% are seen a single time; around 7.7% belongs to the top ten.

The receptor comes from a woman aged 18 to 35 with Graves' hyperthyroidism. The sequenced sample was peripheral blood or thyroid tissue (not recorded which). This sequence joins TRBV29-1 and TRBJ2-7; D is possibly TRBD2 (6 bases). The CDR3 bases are TGCAGCGTGGGGGAGGTTTCCTACGAGCAGTACTTC. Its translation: CSVGEVSYEQYF.